This TCR beta chain was observed in a study of T cell responses to AZD1222 COVID-19 vaccine. Comments on this clone: Its antigen is not known.

Sequencing was performed with immunoSEQ multiplex PCR; in TCRdb, only in-frame clones are kept and a portion is missing. There are roughly 170,000 clones in the sample; 94% occur only once, and approximately 1.5% lies in the top ten. Researchers grouped second doses given at about 4 or about 12 weeks into one pool. General study points: There were mostly white British donors and more females than males, and clonal diversity was possibly underestimated.

Trimming stripped 6 bases from V and 8 bases from J, with 13 bases between. Germline V gives CDR1 MDHEN, CDR2 SYDVKM. The CDR3 totals 12 residues. This sequence was found in an adult who received the AZD1222 COVID-19 vaccine. The sequencing here drew on peripheral blood, taken 28 days after the second AZD1222 dose. The chain has TRBV28 and TRBJ1-1; D is unresolved. In nucleotides, the CDR3 is TGTGCCAGCAGCGATTACCCACGAGAAGCTTTCTTT. Translating it yields CASSDYPREAFF. The full variable domain, with the rest looked up from reference TRBV28 and TRBJ1-1, is DVKVTQSSRYLVKRTGEKVFLECVQDMDHENMFWYRQDPGLGLRLIYFSYDVKMKEKGDIPEGYSVSREKKERFSLILESASTNQTSMYLCASSDYPREAFFGQGTRLTVV.